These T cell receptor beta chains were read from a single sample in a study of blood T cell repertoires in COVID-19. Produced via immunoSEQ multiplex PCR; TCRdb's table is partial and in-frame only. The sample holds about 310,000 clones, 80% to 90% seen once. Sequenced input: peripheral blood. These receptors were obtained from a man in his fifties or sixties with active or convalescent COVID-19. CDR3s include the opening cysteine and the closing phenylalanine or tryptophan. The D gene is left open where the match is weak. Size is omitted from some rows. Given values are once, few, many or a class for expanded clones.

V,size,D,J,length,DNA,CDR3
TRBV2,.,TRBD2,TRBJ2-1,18,TGTGCCAGCTCCCCAGTGGTGGGTAGCGGGAGGGACCACAATGAGCAGTTCTTC,CASSPVVGSGRDHNEQFF
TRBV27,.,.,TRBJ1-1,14,TGTGCCAGCAGTTTTTCATATCCGAGAACTGAAGCTTTCTTT,CASSFSYPRTEAFF
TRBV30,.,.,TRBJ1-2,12,TGTGCCTGGAGAGGACGCGGGGGTGGCTACACCTTC,CAWRGRGGGYTF
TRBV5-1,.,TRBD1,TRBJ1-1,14,TGCGCCAGCAGCGAGAATACAGGGGGCACTGAAGCTTTCTTT,CASSENTGGTEAFF
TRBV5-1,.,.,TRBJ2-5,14,TGCGCCAGCAGCTTTCCGGAGGGGCAAGAGACCCAGTACTTC,CASSFPEGQETQYF
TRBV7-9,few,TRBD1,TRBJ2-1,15,TGTGCCAGCAGCTTACGGACAGGGGTCTACAATGAGCAGTTCTTC,CASSLRTGVYNEQFF
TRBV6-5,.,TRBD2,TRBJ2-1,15,TGTGCCAGCAGTTACACTCTAGCGGGAACCAATGAGCAGTTCTTC,CASSYTLAGTNEQFF
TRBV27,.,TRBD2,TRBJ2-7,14,TGTGCCAGCAGTTTTGCGGGAGGGCACCACGAGCAGTACTTC,CASSFAGGHHEQYF
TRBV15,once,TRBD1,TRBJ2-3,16,TGTGCCACCAGCAGAGTAGGGACAGGGAACACAGATACGCAGTATTTT,CATSRVGTGNTDTQYF
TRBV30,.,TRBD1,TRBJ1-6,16,TGTGCCTGGAGTGTACAGGGGGTCGTGGGGAATTCACCCCTCCACTTT,CAWSVQGVVGNSPLHF
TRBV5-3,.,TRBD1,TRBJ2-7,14,TGTGCCAGAAGCCCAAGGGACAGGGGCGGCGAGCAGTACTTC,CARSPRDRGGEQYF
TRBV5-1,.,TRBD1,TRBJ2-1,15,TGCGCCAGCAGCATGGGACAGGGTGGTCACAATGAGCAGTTCTTC,CASSMGQGGHNEQFF
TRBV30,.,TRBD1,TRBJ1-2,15,TGTGCCTGGAGTAGGGACAGGGGTCGCTTAGGTGGCTACACCTTC,CAWSRDRGRLGGYTF
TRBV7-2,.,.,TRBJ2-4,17,TGTGCCAGCAGCTTAGAATGGACCGTGGGGGGGCGTAACATTCAGTACTTC,CASSLEWTVGGRNIQYF
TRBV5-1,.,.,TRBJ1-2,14,TGCGCCAGCAGCCCCGAGGCCGTTAGTTATGGCTACACCTTC,CASSPEAVSYGYTF
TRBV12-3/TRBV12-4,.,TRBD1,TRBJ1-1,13,TGTGCCAGCAGTTCCCCGGACAGGTCTGAAGCTTTCTTT,CASSSPDRSEAFF
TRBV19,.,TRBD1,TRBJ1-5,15,TGTGCCAGTAATCCCGGACAGGTTGGGAATCAGCCCCAGCATTTT,CASNPGQVGNQPQHF
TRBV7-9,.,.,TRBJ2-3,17,TGTGCCAGCAGTTCAGGTGGGGCAGGGTCGAAGTTAGATACGCAGTATTTT,CASSSGGAGSKLDTQYF
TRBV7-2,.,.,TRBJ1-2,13,TGTGCCAGCAGCTTACCAGGGTTAGTTGGCTACACCTTC,CASSLPGLVGYTF
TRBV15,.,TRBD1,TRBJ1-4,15,TGTGCCACCAGCAGAGGCGGACAGGTTAATGAAAAACTGTTTTTT,CATSRGGQVNEKLFF
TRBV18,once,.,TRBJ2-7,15,TGTGCCAGCTCACCAGGCGTAGGAGGGAGTAGCGAGCAGTACTTC,CASSPGVGGSSEQYF
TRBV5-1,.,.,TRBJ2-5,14,TGCGCCAGCAGCTTGGGGCGCGGGCAAGAGACCCAGTACTTC,CASSLGRGQETQYF
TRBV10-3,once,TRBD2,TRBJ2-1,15,TGTGCCATCAGTAGACTAGCGGGGGGATACAATGAGCAGTTCTTC,CAISRLAGGYNEQFF
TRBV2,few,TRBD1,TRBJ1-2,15,TGTGCCAGCAGTTACCTTGCCGGGACAGGGTCCGGCTACACCTTC,CASSYLAGTGSGYTF
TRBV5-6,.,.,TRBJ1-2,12,TGTGCCAGCAGTGCAGGGGACTATGGCTACACCTTC,CASSAGDYGYTF
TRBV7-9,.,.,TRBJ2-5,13,TGTGCCAGCAGCTTAACTACCGAAGGGACCCAGTACTTC,CASSLTTEGTQYF
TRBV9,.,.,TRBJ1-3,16,TGTGCCAGCAGCTCCACCCACAGTCGATCTGGAAACACCATATATTTT,CASSSTHSRSGNTIYF
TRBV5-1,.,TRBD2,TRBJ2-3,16,TGCGCCAGCAGCTTGGCCGCGGGAGGGCCGGCAGATACGCAGTATTTT,CASSLAAGGPADTQYF
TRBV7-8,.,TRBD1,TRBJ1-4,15,TGTGCCAGCAGCTTAGCCAGACAGGGTAGCGAAAAACTGTTTTTT,CASSLARQGSEKLFF
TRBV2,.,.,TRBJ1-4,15,TGTGCCAGCAGTCCTCCCTCACAGCTTAATGAAAAACTGTTTTTT,CASSPPSQLNEKLFF
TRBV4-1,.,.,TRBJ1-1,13,TGCGCCAGCAGCCCCCCCTTAAACACTGAAGCTTTCTTT,CASSPPLNTEAFF
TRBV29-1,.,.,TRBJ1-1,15,TGCAGCGTTGAAGGGACAGTCCACCGGCCCACTGAAGCTTTCTTT,CSVEGTVHRPTEAFF
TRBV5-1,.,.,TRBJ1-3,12,TGCGCCAGCAAGGGGTCTGGAAACACCATATATTTT,CASKGSGNTIYF
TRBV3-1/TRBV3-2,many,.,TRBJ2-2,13,TGTGCCAGCAGCCCTAGTTTGGGCGGGGAGCTGTTTTTT,CASSPSLGGELFF
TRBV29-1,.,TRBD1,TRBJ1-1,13,TGCAGCGTTAGGGGGACAGGGGGCACTGAAGCTTTCTTT,CSVRGTGGTEAFF
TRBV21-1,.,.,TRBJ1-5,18,TGTGCCAGCAGCATTCCTCACGACAGAATGGAAGGAAATCAGCCCCAGCATTTT,CASSIPHDRMEGNQPQHF
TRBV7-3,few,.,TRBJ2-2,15,TGTGCCAGCAGCTTAACGACACAGAACACCGGGGAGCTGTTTTTT,CASSLTTQNTGELFF
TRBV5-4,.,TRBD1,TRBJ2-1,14,TGTGCCAGCAGCGGGACAGGGTCGTGGAATGAGCAGTTCTTC,CASSGTGSWNEQFF
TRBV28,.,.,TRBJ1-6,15,TGTGCCAGCAGTTTAACCGGGTCAGGGAATTCACCCCTCCACTTT,CASSLTGSGNSPLHF
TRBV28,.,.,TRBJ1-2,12,TGTGCCAGCAGTGAACAGGATTATGGCTACACCTTC,CASSEQDYGYTF
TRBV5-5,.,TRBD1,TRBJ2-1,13,TGTGCCAGCAGCTCGACAGGGGGCAATGAGCAGTTCTTC,CASSSTGGNEQFF
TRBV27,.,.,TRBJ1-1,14,TGTGCCAGCAGTTTATATGGGCCCCACACTGAAGCTTTCTTT,CASSLYGPHTEAFF
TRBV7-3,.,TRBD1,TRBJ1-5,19,TGTGCCAGCAGCTCTGACTGCACAGGGGTGGAAGGCGGCAATCAGCCCCAGCATTTT,CASSSDCTGVEGGNQPQHF
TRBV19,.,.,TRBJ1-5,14,TGTGCCAGTAGGGGGCCCGGACGCAATCAGCCCCAGCATTTT,CASRGPGRNQPQHF
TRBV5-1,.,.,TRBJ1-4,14,TGCGCCAGCAGCTTGGGACACGGGGAGGAAAAACTGTTTTTT,CASSLGHGEEKLFF
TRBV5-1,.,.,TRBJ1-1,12,TGCGCCAGCAGCTTGGCCGGAGGAGGAGCTTTCTTT,CASSLAGGGAFF
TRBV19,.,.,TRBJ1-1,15,TGTGCCAGTAGTCCCTCGTCCGCGTGGAACACTGAAGCTTTCTTT,CASSPSSAWNTEAFF
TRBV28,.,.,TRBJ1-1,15,TGTGCCAGCAGTTCCTACAGGCTGATGAACACTGAAGCTTTCTTT,CASSSYRLMNTEAFF
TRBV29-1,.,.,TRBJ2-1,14,TGCAGCGTTGAAGGGGTGAAGCTTCGGAGTGAGCAGTTCTTC,CSVEGVKLRSEQFF